Each of the 9 T cell receptor beta chains below was sequenced from the same sample in a study of T cell repertoires in cytomegalovirus infection. In TCRdb, the reads were re-called with MiXCR into one record per CDR3 protein. Seen here are around 230,000 distinct CDR3 sequences, 5% to 8.5% observed once, and the top ten hold around 6.9%. The material sequenced was PBMCs. Source of these receptors: a human donor in good health (CMV status not recorded). Some clones in this sample may be carry-over from other donors' samples.

This clonotype was seen at least ten times. This chain links TRBV20-1 with TRBJ1-2; a possible D gene is TRBD1 (5 bases). CDR3 length: 12 residues. Germline-derived CDR1 and CDR2 are DFQATT and SNEGSKA (reference sequence). The CDR3 loop reads CSLQDKPSGYTF. DNA of the CDR3: TGCAGCCTACAGGATAAACCTTCCGGCTACACCTTC.

This clonotype was seen at least ten times. The genes are TRBV7-9 and TRBJ1-2; TRBD1 is a possible D gene (5 bases). The length of the CDR3 is 12 residues. V dropped 1 base and J dropped 8 bases, with 8 bases sitting between them. CDR1 SEHNR and CDR2 FQNEAQ come from the germline V gene (reference sequence). For the CDR3, the DNA is TGTGCCAGCAGCTTAGGGGGGAAAGGCTACACCTTC. Protein sequence: CASSLGGKGYTF. The variable domain in full, with the rest retrieved from reference TRBV7-9 and TRBJ1-2, is DTGVSQNPRHKITKRGQNVTFRCDPISEHNRLYWYRQTLGQGPEFLTYFQNEAQLEKSRLLSDRFSAERPKGSFSTLEIQRTEQGDSAMYLCASSLGGKGYTFGSGTRLTVV.

This clonotype was counted at least ten times. The V call is TRBV20-1, the J call TRBJ2-6; D unresolved. Deletions cut 7 bases from V and 0 bases from J, with 4 bases between. Germline assignment: CDR1 DFQATT and CDR2 SNEGSKA (reference sequence). The CDR3 is 12 residues long. The CDR3 loop is CSVRSGANVLTF. The CDR3 DNA sequence: TGCAGTGTTCGCTCTGGGGCCAACGTCCTGACTTTC.

This clonotype came up many times. The rearrangement joins TRBV6-1 to TRBJ1-1; tentatively, D is TRBD1 (6 bases). Germline V CDR1 and CDR2: MNHNS, SASEGT. Trimming shortened V by 8 bases and J by 4 bases, and 23 bases separated the two germline ends. This CDR3 contains 16 residues. CDR3 sequence: CASLKGGHIGGTEAFF. The CDR3 nucleotides are TGTGCCAGCCTTAAGGGGGGGCATATTGGGGGCACTGAAGCTTTCTTT.

This clonotype came up many times. The V gene is TRBV7-2, the J gene TRBJ1-4, with D maybe TRBD1 (6 bases). V lost 5 bases and J lost 8, with 12 bases in between. Germline loops: CDR1 SGHTA, CDR2 FQGNSA. The length of the CDR3 is 13 residues. This chain's CDR3 is CASSQGNAEKLFF. The CDR3 region has the DNA TGTGCCAGCAGCCAGGGGAATGCAGAAAAACTGTTTTTT.

At least ten counts were recorded for this clonotype. The chain has TRBV15 and TRBJ2-7; no clear D. V was pared by 0 bases and J by 3 bases, with 6 bases between. Germline CDR1 reads LNHNV; CDR2 reads YYDKDF (reference sequence). This CDR3 has 13 residues. CDR3 region: CATSRDRFYEQYF. The CDR3 DNA follows: TGTGCCACCAGCAGAGACCGTTTCTACGAGCAGTACTTC.

In this sample, this clonotype turned up many times. The chain couples TRBV25-1 to TRBJ1-1; 9 bases are shared with TRBD1. The CDR3 spans 14 residues. The germline CDR1 and CDR2 sequences are MGHDK and SYGVNS. Germline trimming cut 6 bases from V and 6 bases from J; bases unmatched to any gene: 8. In nucleotides, the CDR3 is TGTGCCAGCAGGATGACAGGGGGTATCGCTGAAGCTTTCTTT. Translating it yields CASRMTGGIAEAFF.

The rearrangement uses TRBV18 and TRBJ2-1; 8 bases map to TRBD1. CDR1 KGHSH and CDR2 LQKENI come from the germline V gene. This CDR3 has 15 amino acids. Unmatched junction bases numbered 7, after V lost 6 bases and J lost 3 bases. The CDR3 nucleotides are TGTGCCAGCTCGGAGGGACAGGAGCTCTACAATGAGCAGTTCTTC. Amino acid sequence: CASSEGQELYNEQFF.

This clonotype was counted many times. The chain recombines TRBV28 with TRBJ2-2; 11 bases align to TRBD2. This CDR3 has 16 residues. CDR1 and CDR2 from the germline V gene are MDHEN and SYDVKM. After removal of 8 bases from V and 5 bases from J, the junction contained 10 bases not matched to a gene. This CDR3 reads CASRSGGAEVTGELFF. DNA for the CDR3: TGTGCCAGCCGTAGCGGGGGGGCCGAGGTTACCGGGGAGCTGTTTTTT.